This TCR beta chain was found in a study of cytomegalovirus exposure and HLA in healthy donors. Concerning this clone itself: The antigen is undetermined.

Study-wide results and limits: A later analysis found common viral pathogens apparently linked to several of the most significant clusters. Cytomegalovirus-associated status was assigned to some 160 TCR beta chains.

This PCR relied on a set of 60 Vbeta primers and 13 Jbeta primers. Produced via immunoSEQ multiplex PCR; TCRdb's table is partial and in-frame only. In the table there are approximately 110,000 clones, 60% to 85% of which are singletons. The receptor was derived from a man aged 50 to 59 in good health and CMV-seronegative. Sequencing was done on a sample of PBMCs.

The CDR3 protein is CASSVAREGYTF. In nucleotides, the CDR3 is TGTGCCAGCAGCGTAGCGAGGGAAGGCTACACCTTC. The chain combines TRBV9 with TRBJ1-2; D gene ambiguous. This CDR3 region has 12 residues. Germline V gene data show CDR1 as SGDLS and CDR2 as YYNGEE. V was trimmed by 0 bases and J by 8 bases, leaving 8 bases between them.